The next 24 T cell receptor beta chains were all read from a single sample in a study of identical twins. TCRdb redid the calling of the 5' RACE reads with MiXCR, one entry per CDR3 protein. Of about 500,000 distinct CDR3 sequences detected, 13% to 15% appear once; the ten largest clones hold 0.98%. These data also formed part of another study, on yellow fever vaccine responses in identical twins.

The specimen sequenced was CD4+ T cells sorted from blood. Source of these receptors: a woman between 18 and 30 years old in good health.

This clonotype was seen many times. The rearrangement links TRBV27 to TRBJ2-6, with D tentatively TRBD2 (5 bases). CDR3 length: 19 residues. The germline V gene encodes CDR1 MNHEY and CDR2 SMNVEV (reference sequence). The V gene lost 3 bases and the J gene lost 0 bases, with 18 bases spanning the gap. The CDR3 nucleotides read TGTGCCAGCAGTTTTTTGGGCGTTGGACGGGACTCTGGGGCCAACGTCCTGACTTTC. This sequence encodes CASSFLGVGRDSGANVLTF.

At least ten counts were recorded for this clonotype. The chain links TRBV5-1 to TRBJ2-1; TRBD1 or TRBD2 may be the D gene (7 bases each). This CDR3 region has 14 residues. Germline lookup yields CDR1 SGHRS and CDR2 YFSETQ. V dropped 4 bases and J dropped 9 bases, with 17 bases sitting between them. DNA for the CDR3: TGCGCCAGCAGCCCCAGGGGGGGTTTGGGTGAGCAGTTCTTC. Translating gives CASSPRGGLGEQFF.

The CDR3 DNA reads TGTGCCAGCAGTTTGTTCCGGCGGGCCCAAGAGACCCAGTACTTC. Its translation is CASSLFRRAQETQYF. The V call is TRBV28, the J call TRBJ2-5; the D gene is possibly TRBD2 (5 bases). In germline, CDR1 is MDHEN, CDR2 SYDVKM. The CDR3 consists of 15 residues. Trimming stripped 3 bases from V and 1 base from J, with 12 bases between. Drawing the rest from reference TRBV28 and TRBJ2-5, the complete variable domain is DVKVTQSSRYLVKRTGEKVFLECVQDMDHENMFWYRQDPGLGLRLIYFSYDVKMKEKGDIPEGYSVSREKKERFSLILESASTNQTSMYLCASSLFRRAQETQYFGPGTRLLVL.

This clonotype was found a few times. The chain links TRBV5-6 to TRBJ1-1; D is undetermined. Germline CDR1 reads SGHDT; CDR2 reads YYEEEE. The V end lost 5 bases, the J end lost 0 bases, and 11 bases lay between the germline ends. The CDR3 contains 14 residues. CDR3: CASRTTAMNTEAFF. In nucleotides, the CDR3 is TGTGCCAGCAGAACAACAGCTATGAACACTGAAGCTTTCTTT. Full variable domain (outside the CDR3, taken from reference TRBV5-6 and TRBJ1-1): DAGVTQSPTHLIKTRGQQVTLRCSPKSGHDTVSWYQQALGQGPQFIFQYYEEEERQRGNFPDRFSGHQFPNYSSELNVNALLLGDSALYLCASRTTAMNTEAFFGQGTRLTVV.

This clonotype was seen many times. The genes are TRBV20-1 and TRBJ1-2; the D is unclear. CDR3 size: 10 residues. CDR1 and CDR2 from the germline V gene are DFQATT and SNEGSKA (reference sequence). Between the trimmed V and J ends, which lost 3 bases and 8 bases, there was a span of 7 bases. CDR3 sequence: CSASRQGYTF. The CDR3 region has the DNA TGCAGTGCTAGCCGTCAGGGCTACACCTTC.

This clonotype came up many times. The gene calls are TRBV4-2 and TRBJ2-1; 10 bases fit TRBD1. The CDR3 spans 18 residues. V lost 7 bases to trimming and J lost 5 bases; unmatched junction nucleotides: 17. Germline CDR1 and CDR2: LGHNA and YNFKEQ. The chain's CDR3 is CASTHLALGTGANNEQFF. The CDR3 DNA reads as TGTGCCAGCACACACCTCGCCCTCGGGACAGGGGCTAACAATGAGCAGTTCTTC.

This clonotype occurred a few times. The chain employs TRBV28 and TRBJ1-1, with D tentatively TRBD1 (6 bases). Trimming left V 2 bases short and J 3 bases short, with 10 bases between. CDR1 and CDR2 (germline): MDHEN, SYDVKM. This CDR3 is 14 amino acids long. DNA for the CDR3: TGTGCCAGCAGTTTAGTAGGGGGATACACTGAAGCTTTCTTT. Its translation: CASSLVGGYTEAFF. Filled out from reference TRBV28 and TRBJ1-1, the complete variable domain reads DVKVTQSSRYLVKRTGEKVFLECVQDMDHENMFWYRQDPGLGLRLIYFSYDVKMKEKGDIPEGYSVSREKKERFSLILESASTNQTSMYLCASSLVGGYTEAFFGQGTRLTVV.

The chain has TRBV7-8 and TRBJ2-1; TRBD1 matches at 11 bases. The germline V gene has CDR1 SGHVS and CDR2 FQNEAQ. This CDR3 has 19 amino acids. V was clipped by 5 bases and J by 3 bases; unmatched bases: 15. The CDR3 DNA sequence: TGTGCCAGCAGCCTCGGACAGGGGGCAGGTCCACTTAGCTACAATGAGCAGTTCTTC. This translates into CASSLGQGAGPLSYNEQFF.

The chain combines TRBV11-2 with TRBJ2-1; 8 nucleotides align to TRBD1. The length of the CDR3 is 15 residues. Germline trimming cut 1 base from V and 4 bases from J; bases unmatched to any gene: 3. Germline V gives CDR1 SGHAT, CDR2 FQNNGV. CDR3 sequence (DNA): TGTGCCAGCAGCTTAGCCAGGGGGCTGTACAATGAGCAGTTCTTC. It codes for CASSLARGLYNEQFF. Full variable domain (missing parts from reference TRBV11-2 and TRBJ2-1): EAGVAQSPRYKIIEKRQSVAFWCNPISGHATLYWYQQILGQGPKLLIQFQNNGVVDDSQLPKDRFSAERLKGVDSTLKIQPAKLEDSAVYLCASSLARGLYNEQFFGPGTRLTVL.

The chain is built from TRBV4-3 and TRBJ2-1; possibly TRBD1 or TRBD2 for D (5 bases each). The germline gives CDR1 LGHNA, CDR2 YSLEER. The V gene lost 0 bases and the J gene lost 6 bases, with 18 bases spanning the gap. This CDR3 is 17 amino acids long. CDR3 DNA sequence: TGCGCCAGCAGCCAAGATGTTGGGGGAACGGCGGGCAATGAGCAGTTCTTC. Translating gives CASSQDVGGTAGNEQFF.

This clonotype was observed a few times. The V gene is TRBV10-1, the J gene TRBJ2-3; 15 bases are shared with TRBD2. CDR1 and CDR2 from the germline V gene are WNHNN and SYGVQD (reference sequence). The CDR3 extends over 15 amino acids. Germline trimming cut 8 bases from V and 6 bases from J; bases unmatched to any gene: 6. CDR3 protein: CASRPGTSGRDTQYF. DNA for the CDR3: TGCGCCAGCCGACCAGGGACTAGCGGGAGGGATACGCAGTATTTT.

This clonotype has a handful of counts. The chain combines TRBV7-2 with TRBJ2-7; the match to TRBD2 covers 7 bases. Trimming took 8 bases from V and 4 from J; bases not matched to a gene: 5. The germline CDR1 and CDR2 sequences are SGHTA and FQGNSA. CDR3 length: 12 amino acids. CDR3 sequence (DNA): TGTGCCAGCGGGGCGGGAGTTTACGAGCAGTACTTC. Translation: CASGAGVYEQYF.

This clonotype was counted many times. The chain employs TRBV12-3 or TRBV12-4 and TRBJ2-2; D unclear. This CDR3 has 17 amino acids. Trimming took 3 bases from V and 2 from J, leaving 16 bases between them. The chain's CDR3 is CASSLLLARVNTGELFF. As DNA, the CDR3 is TGTGCCAGCAGTTTGTTGCTGGCGAGAGTTAACACCGGGGAGCTGTTTTTT.

The chain is built from TRBV11-2 and TRBJ2-3; TRBD2 matches at 12 bases. The trim removed 1 base at V and 3 bases at J, leaving 8 bases unmatched. Germline CDR1 reads SGHAT; CDR2 reads FQNNGV. There are 18 residues in the CDR3. Here the CDR3 reads CASSLVSLAGGLTDTQYF. The CDR3 coding sequence is TGTGCCAGCAGCTTAGTCTCCCTAGCGGGGGGGTTGACAGATACGCAGTATTTT.

V gene TRBV7-8 combines with J gene TRBJ2-3; 10 nucleotides align to TRBD2. Germline V lookup: CDR1 SGHVS, CDR2 FQNEAQ. J lost 4 bases, V lost 1 base, and 5 bases had no gene match. CDR3 length equals 16 residues. The CDR3 spells CASSLGPAGGSDTQYF. The CDR3 region has the DNA TGTGCCAGCAGCTTAGGGCCAGCGGGAGGGTCAGATACGCAGTATTTT.

This clonotype was found a few times. The chain's CDR3 is CAWSVPGQGSYEQYF. Written as DNA, the CDR3 is TGTGCCTGGAGTGTACCGGGACAGGGTTCCTACGAGCAGTACTTC. The chain is built from TRBV30 and TRBJ2-7, with TRBD1 matching over 9 bases. In germline, CDR1 is GTSNPN, CDR2 SVGIG (reference sequence). V was pared by 0 bases and J by 1 base, with 4 bases of the junction left unmatched. This CDR3 has 15 residues.

This clonotype was counted between two and nine times. This chain uses TRBV2 with TRBJ2-5, with TRBD2 matching over 9 bases. This CDR3 is built from 15 residues. Losses at the gene ends were 11 bases for V and 5 bases for J; bases not matched to a gene: 15. Germline V CDR1 and CDR2: SNHLY, FYNNEI. The CDR3 here is CASRSSGGTRETQYF. CDR3 coding DNA: TGTGCCTCCCGGAGTAGCGGGGGAACGAGGGAGACCCAGTACTTC.

The CDR3 loop is CASSFLATGLAGYNEQFF. The CDR3, as DNA: TGTGCCAGCAGCTTCCTAGCGACTGGACTAGCGGGCTACAATGAGCAGTTCTTC. The genes are TRBV11-2 and TRBJ2-1, with 11 bases matching TRBD2. Germline CDR1 and CDR2: SGHAT and FQNNGV. V was clipped by 3 bases and J by 3 bases; unmatched bases: 10. The CDR3 has 18 residues. The full variable domain, with the rest looked up from reference TRBV11-2 and TRBJ2-1, is EAGVAQSPRYKIIEKRQSVAFWCNPISGHATLYWYQQILGQGPKLLIQFQNNGVVDDSQLPKDRFSAERLKGVDSTLKIQPAKLEDSAVYLCASSFLATGLAGYNEQFFGPGTRLTVL.

Only a few counts were recorded for this clonotype. The chain employs TRBV20-1 and TRBJ2-5; no definite D call. The V end was cut by 5 bases, the J end by 4 bases, with 17 bases between. Looked up from germline, CDR1 is DFQATT and CDR2 is SNEGSKA (reference sequence). The CDR3 consists of 14 residues. The CDR3 sequence is CSAPLRQVRETQYF. CDR3 bases: TGCAGTGCTCCCCTACGGCAGGTCAGAGAGACCCAGTACTTC.

The V gene is TRBV5-6, the J gene TRBJ2-1; D is perhaps TRBD2 (6 bases). The germline gives CDR1 SGHDT, CDR2 YYEEEE. The CDR3 has 14 amino acids. The V end lost 1 base, the J end lost 5 bases, and 10 bases lay between the germline ends. DNA for the CDR3: TGTGCCAGCAGCTTGTCGGGAGCCCACAATGAGCAGTTCTTC. Its translation: CASSLSGAHNEQFF.

This clonotype was detected a few times. The CDR3 region is CASSPTGPSGGKTQYF. In nucleotides, the CDR3 is TGTGCCAGCAGCCCCACAGGGCCTAGCGGGGGGAAGACCCAGTACTTC. The J gene is TRBJ2-5, the V gene TRBV3-1, with TRBD2 matching over 11 bases. The V segment lost 4 bases and the J segment 6 bases; nucleotides outside the gene matches: 10. This CDR3 spans 16 amino acids. Germline-derived CDR1 and CDR2 are LGHDT and YNNKEL (reference sequence).

This clonotype has more than one count but fewer than ten. The chain couples TRBV10-3 to TRBJ2-2; 13 bases fit TRBD2. The CDR3 spans 14 residues. The ends lost 11 bases at V and 6 bases at J; junction bases unmatched: 6. Germline-derived CDR1 and CDR2 are ENHRY and SYGVKD. The CDR3 region is CALRTSGRAGELFF. Written as DNA, the CDR3 is TGTGCCCTCCGGACTAGCGGGAGAGCCGGGGAGCTGTTTTTT.

The chain has TRBV19 and TRBJ2-3, with 10 bases matching TRBD1. Trimming took 4 bases from V and 5 from J; bases not matched to a gene: 6. Germline-derived CDR1 and CDR2 are LNHDA and SQIVND (reference sequence). CDR3 length: 15 amino acids. CDR3 sequence reads: CASSNRDRGRDTQYF. The DNA of the CDR3 is TGTGCCAGTAGTAACCGGGACAGGGGAAGAGATACGCAGTATTTT. The full variable domain, completed using reference TRBV19 and TRBJ2-3, is DGGITQSPKYLFRKEGQNVTLSCEQNLNHDAMYWYRQDPGQGLRLIYYSQIVNDFQKGDIAEGYSVSREKKESFPLTVTSAQKNPTAFYLCASSNRDRGRDTQYFGPGTRLTVL.

This clonotype showed up many times. The rearrangement links TRBV12-3 or TRBV12-4 to TRBJ2-1; TRBD1 is a possible D gene (6 bases). The ends were cut back, 5 bases at V and 10 bases at J, with 27 bases in the middle. The CDR3 loop spans 17 amino acids. The CDR3 nucleotides read TGTGCCAGCAGTGTGGGAAATAGGGGGACCCTGCTTCCCGAGCAGTTCTTC. It codes for CASSVGNRGTLLPEQFF.